One sample yielded the 32 T cell receptor beta chains listed below, sequenced in a study of the immune and genomic landscape of osteosarcoma. The protocol was immunoSEQ multiplex PCR, while the TCRdb copy is restricted to in-frame clones and leaves out a portion. The sample has over 2,500 clones; around 80% are singletons. The source material was metastatic tumor tissue from the lung. The receptor set was obtained from a woman under 30 with osteosarcoma.

The chain combines TRBV11-2 with TRBJ2-7; a weak D match, TRBD1 (5 bases). Trimming took 1 base from V and 4 from J, leaving 14 bases between them. The CDR3 totals 15 residues. Germline CDR1 reads SGHAT; CDR2 reads FQNNGV. CDR3 sequence (DNA): TGTGCCAGCAGCTTAGCCCCGGGCCGACAGTACGAGCAGTACTTC. It codes for CASSLAPGRQYEQYF.

The V gene is TRBV7-2, the J gene TRBJ2-5; D is ambiguous. With 6 bases removed from V and 1 base from J, the gap between germline ends came to 18 bases. Germline loops: CDR1 SGHTA, CDR2 FQGNSA. This CDR3 is built from 16 residues. CDR3 DNA: TGTGCCAGCAGTCACATCGGATACCCTGGCCAAGAGACCCAGTACTTC. It encodes CASSHIGYPGQETQYF.

This chain connects TRBV30 to TRBJ1-6; no clear D gene. Per the germline V gene, CDR1 is GTSNPN and CDR2 is SVGIG (reference sequence). With 4 bases removed from V and 0 bases from J, the gap between germline ends came to 13 bases. The CDR3 consists of 16 residues. This CDR3 is CAWNPGGSSYNSPLHF. For the CDR3, the DNA is TGTGCCTGGAATCCTGGCGGGAGCTCCTATAATTCACCCCTCCACTTT.

The rearrangement uses TRBV9 and TRBJ1-1, with a weak D call TRBD1 (5 bases). The CDR3 has 12 residues. Germline CDR1 and CDR2: SGDLS and YYNGEE. V shed 4 bases and J shed 6 bases, with 10 bases lying between them. The CDR3 sequence is CASSPGGAEAFF. CDR3 in DNA: TGTGCCAGCAGCCCGGGAGGGGCTGAAGCTTTCTTT.

The V and J genes are TRBV9 and TRBJ1-2; D is unresolved. Trimming left V 0 bases short and J 4 bases short, with 10 bases between. The CDR3 runs 14 residues. Germline CDR1 and CDR2: SGDLS and YYNGEE. The chain's CDR3 is CASSVGAGVYGYTF. The CDR3 bases are TGTGCCAGCAGCGTAGGGGCCGGGGTCTATGGCTACACCTTC.

As for this clone: The identical CDR3 is also encoded by other nucleotide sequences in the sample. V gene TRBV5-1 combines with J gene TRBJ1-2; 8 positions match TRBD1. In germline, CDR1 is SGHRS, CDR2 YFSETQ. V gave up 4 bases and J gave up 3 bases; unmatched junction bases: 5. The CDR3 consists of 14 residues. CDR3 loop: CASSPGQEDYGYTF. Here the CDR3 DNA reads TGCGCCAGCAGCCCGGGACAGGAGGACTATGGCTACACCTTC. The whole variable domain, filled in from reference TRBV5-1 and TRBJ1-2, reads KAGVTQTPRYLIKTRGQQVTLSCSPISGHRSVSWYQQTPGQGLQFLFEYFSETQRNKGNFPGRFSGRQFSNSRSEMNVSTLELGDSALYLCASSPGQEDYGYTFGSGTRLTVV.

This clone was counted between two and nine times. CDR3 region: CASSHGQGAMNTEAFF. CDR3 in DNA: TGTGCCAGCAGTCACGGACAGGGGGCAATGAACACTGAAGCTTTCTTT. V is TRBV27 and J is TRBJ1-1, with 11 bases aligning to TRBD1. V lost 5 bases to trimming and J lost 0 bases; unmatched junction nucleotides: 5. This CDR3 comprises 16 residues. Germline V gives CDR1 MNHEY, CDR2 SMNVEV (reference sequence).

This chain joins TRBV7-2 and TRBJ1-1; D uncertain. There are 13 residues in the CDR3. CDR1 is SGHTA and CDR2 is FQGNSA in the germline V gene. The V end was cut by 0 bases, the J end by 5 bases, with 7 bases between. The CDR3 DNA sequence: TGTGCCAGCAGCTTAGCGCTTGGTACTGAAGCTTTCTTT. It specifies CASSLALGTEAFF.

In regard to this clone: A junction end diverges from the germline sequence, so it may reflect a read error. The chain uses TRBV2 and TRBJ2-1; tentatively, D is TRBD1 (6 bases). Per germline, CDR1 SNHLY and CDR2 FYNNEI. The CDR3 sequence is 14 residues long. This chain's CDR3 is CATSLMGARGEQFF. DNA of the CDR3: TGTGCCACCAGTCTGATGGGGGCAAGGGGTGAGCAGTTCTTC.

This clone was recorded a few times. The V call is TRBV4-1, the J call TRBJ1-6, with no clear D. V dropped 0 bases and J dropped 8 bases, with 11 bases sitting between them. This CDR3 is built from 15 residues. Per germline, CDR1 MGHRA and CDR2 YSYEKL. The CDR3, as DNA: TGCGCCAGCAGCCAAGATTACAACAGTTATTCACCCCTCCACTTT. Protein sequence: CASSQDYNSYSPLHF.

The chain uses TRBV30 and TRBJ1-2, with D possibly matching TRBD1 (5 bases). Germline CDR1 and CDR2: GTSNPN and SVGIG (reference sequence). V was trimmed by 1 base and J by 6 bases, leaving 18 bases between them. This CDR3 is 15 amino acids long. The chain's CDR3 is CAWSAPLGGDHGYTF. The CDR3 DNA reads TGTGCCTGGAGTGCCCCCCTGGGGGGGGACCATGGCTACACCTTC.

Only one count was recorded for this clone. The chain recombines TRBV7-2 with TRBJ2-2; 7 bases are shared with TRBD2. The CDR3 is made up of 15 amino acids. Germline CDR1 SGHTA, CDR2 FQGNSA. The ends lost 5 bases at V and 5 bases at J; junction bases unmatched: 8. The CDR3 coding sequence is TGTGCCAGCAGCCGCCAACTAGCGAGTACCGGGGAGCTGTTTTTT. It yields the protein CASSRQLASTGELFF.

About this clone itself: The sample has other DNA sequences that encode this CDR3 too. The V call is TRBV30, the J call TRBJ2-5; no definite D call. The CDR3 is 18 residues long. V was cut by 5 bases and J by 5 bases, with 30 bases left in between. Germline CDR1 and CDR2: GTSNPN and SVGIG (reference sequence). CDR3 sequence (DNA): TGTGCCTGGCTGCCCGGGCTAGAGGCCATTTCGGTCCAGGAGACCCAGTACTTC. Its translation: CAWLPGLEAISVQETQYF.

The rearrangement joins TRBV6-1 to TRBJ2-1; TRBD2 is a possible D gene (7 bases). Germline V gives CDR1 MNHNS, CDR2 SASEGT. The CDR3 is 13 amino acids. V was trimmed by 8 bases and J by 8 bases, leaving 16 bases between them. CDR3 loop: CASRPPGGDEQFF. The CDR3 nucleotides read TGTGCCAGCCGTCCCCCGGGGGGCGATGAGCAGTTCTTC.

This clone occurred once. V usage is TRBV7-2 and J usage is TRBJ2-7; D unclear. The CDR3 spans 14 residues. V was trimmed by 5 bases and J by 1 base, leaving 12 bases between them. Per germline, CDR1 SGHTA and CDR2 FQGNSA. CDR3 bases: TGTGCCAGCAGCCGAAATGTCGGATCCTACGAGCAGTACGTC. Translated, it gives CASSRNVGSYEQYV.

This clone was detected only once. The gene calls are TRBV2 and TRBJ1-1; TRBD1 matches at 9 bases. The CDR3 length is 12 residues. Germline V gene sequence: CDR1 SNHLY, CDR2 FYNNEI. Trimming cost V 7 bases and J 6 bases; bases outside gene matches: 3. The CDR3 here is CASTWTGAEAFF. The DNA of the CDR3 is TGTGCCAGCACCTGGACAGGGGCTGAAGCTTTCTTT.

This chain uses TRBV29-1 with TRBJ2-3, with TRBD2 as a possible D gene (7 bases). The germline CDR1 and CDR2 sequences are SQVTM and ANQGSEA. The V gene lost 0 bases and the J gene lost 8 bases, with 21 bases spanning the gap. This CDR3 is built from 16 residues. This chain's CDR3 is CSVEDNSRGAGGTQYF. CDR3 DNA sequence: TGCAGCGTTGAAGATAACAGTCGGGGGGCGGGTGGTACGCAGTATTTT.

The chain links TRBV5-1 to TRBJ2-7; 8 nucleotides agree with TRBD1. The CDR3 consists of 14 residues. The V gene's germline CDR1 is SGHRS and CDR2 YFSETQ. V lost 4 bases and J lost 2; bases outside the gene matches: 5. The CDR3 nucleotides read TGCGCCAGCAGCACGGGACAGGTCCCCTACGAGCAGTACTTC. This translates into CASSTGQVPYEQYF.

The chain has TRBV6-6 and TRBJ1-2, with D perhaps TRBD1 (5 bases). The CDR3 contains 13 residues. Germline V gene sequence: CDR1 MNHNY, CDR2 SVGAGI (reference sequence). Trimming removed 0 bases from V and 4 bases from J, with 6 bases in between. Here the CDR3 reads CASSYSGVYGYTF. The CDR3 coding sequence is TGTGCCAGCAGTTACTCAGGGGTCTATGGCTACACCTTC.

This clone was counted a single time. The chain employs TRBV6-1 and TRBJ1-2; 7 positions agree with TRBD1. The junction had 8 bases not matched to a gene; V was cut back by 2 bases and J by 5 bases. CDR3 length: 15 residues. Germline V CDR1 and CDR2: MNHNS, SASEGT. CDR3 sequence reads: CASSEIRQGGYGYTF. CDR3 coding DNA: TGTGCCAGCAGTGAAATCCGACAGGGTGGATATGGCTACACCTTC.

This chain joins TRBV5-1 and TRBJ1-3, with 8 bases matching TRBD1. V lost 4 bases to trimming and J lost 3 bases; unmatched junction nucleotides: 3. CDR1 is SGHRS and CDR2 is YFSETQ in the germline V gene. This CDR3 is 14 amino acids long. CDR3: CASSEDRGGNTIYF. For the CDR3, the DNA is TGCGCCAGCAGCGAAGACAGGGGTGGAAACACCATATATTTT.

In this sample, this clone turned up a few times. The chain employs TRBV27 and TRBJ1-3; D is ambiguous. The CDR3 is 13 residues long. Germline CDR1 and CDR2: MNHEY and SMNVEV (reference sequence). Deletions cut 4 bases from V and 0 bases from J, with 4 bases between. In nucleotides, the CDR3 is TGTGCCAGCAGTTCCAACTCTGGAAACACCATATATTTT. Protein sequence: CASSSNSGNTIYF.

This rearrangement joins TRBV11-2 to TRBJ2-5, with unresolved D. The CDR3 length is 12 residues. CDR1 and CDR2 from the germline V gene are SGHAT and FQNNGV. The V end lost 5 bases, the J end lost 4 bases, and 8 bases lay between the germline ends. DNA of the CDR3: TGTGCCAGCAGCCTGACGGGAGAGACCCAGTACTTC. Residues: CASSLTGETQYF. Combining the CDR3 with reference TRBV11-2 and TRBJ2-5 gives the whole variable domain EAGVAQSPRYKIIEKRQSVAFWCNPISGHATLYWYQQILGQGPKLLIQFQNNGVVDDSQLPKDRFSAERLKGVDSTLKIQPAKLEDSAVYLCASSLTGETQYFGPGTRLLVL.

This rearrangement joins TRBV19 to TRBJ2-7; 8 nucleotides match TRBD1. V trimming: 7 bases; J trimming: 5 bases; junction bases outside the gene matches: 10. CDR1 LNHDA and CDR2 SQIVND come from the germline V gene (reference sequence). CDR3 length: 14 amino acids. Here the CDR3 DNA reads TGTGCCAGTAATCGCGGGACAGGTATCGACGAGCAGTACTTC. Protein sequence: CASNRGTGIDEQYF.

The chain employs TRBV4-1 and TRBJ2-1; D ambiguous. The germline CDR1 and CDR2 sequences are MGHRA and YSYEKL. Trimming cost V 0 bases and J 0 bases, with 6 bases left between them. This CDR3 region has 15 residues. The chain's CDR3 is CASSQEKSSYNEQFF. DNA of the CDR3: TGCGCCAGCAGCCAAGAAAAGAGCTCCTACAATGAGCAGTTCTTC.

In its sample, this clone was seen a few times. The chain combines TRBV6-1 with TRBJ1-1; 8 nucleotides match TRBD1. The CDR3 totals 12 residues. Germline V gene sequence: CDR1 MNHNS, CDR2 SASEGT. With V trimmed by 4 bases and J by 8 bases, 3 bases remained unmatched. The CDR3 coding sequence is TGTGCCAGCAGTGGACAGGGGCGGGAAGCTTTCTTT. Protein sequence: CASSGQGREAFF.

This sequence joins TRBV5-6 and TRBJ1-2, with D uncertain. From germline, CDR1 is SGHDT and CDR2 YYEEEE. The CDR3 extends over 14 amino acids. Trimming took off 4 bases at V and 4 bases at J, with 14 bases between the two ends. CDR3 protein: CASSRGFRGYGYTF. The CDR3, as DNA: TGTGCCAGCAGCCGAGGATTCCGGGGCTATGGCTACACCTTC.

The chain has TRBV9 and TRBJ1-2; no definite D call. The V gene lost 1 base and the J gene lost 3 bases, with 4 bases spanning the gap. CDR1 is SGDLS, CDR2 YYNGEE, per germline. There are 12 residues in the CDR3. CDR3 region: CASSVQDYGYTF. The CDR3 DNA follows: TGTGCCAGCAGCGTACAGGACTATGGCTACACCTTC. Drawing the rest from reference TRBV9 and TRBJ1-2, the complete variable domain is DSGVTQTPKHLITATGQRVTLRCSPRSGDLSVYWYQQSLDQGLQFLIQYYNGEERAKGNILERFSAQQFPDLHSELNLSSLELGDSALYFCASSVQDYGYTFGSGTRLTVV.

This clone appeared a single time. CDR3 residues: CASSQEALGLDPYNEQFF. The CDR3 DNA is TGTGCCAGCAGCCAAGAGGCTCTAGGACTGGACCCTTACAATGAGCAGTTCTTC. The rearrangement links TRBV14 to TRBJ2-1; maybe TRBD2 (5 bases). Germline-derived CDR1 and CDR2 are SGHDN and FVKESK. Trimming removed 0 bases from V and 4 bases from J, with 19 bases in between. CDR3 length: 18 residues.

The chain uses TRBV2 and TRBJ1-2, with 7 bases lining up with TRBD1. The CDR3 runs to 14 residues. The trim removed 6 bases at V and 3 bases at J, leaving 7 bases unmatched. Looked up from germline, CDR1 is SNHLY and CDR2 is FYNNEI. The DNA for the CDR3 is TGTGCCAGCAGGGGGACAGATACTTACTATGGCTACACCTTC. This encodes CASRGTDTYYGYTF.

The chain joins TRBV11-3 to TRBJ2-1; D is uncertain. The length of the CDR3 is 15 residues. The V gene lost 0 bases and the J gene lost 6 bases, with 12 bases spanning the gap. Germline V gene lookup returns CDR1 SGHNT and CDR2 YENEEA. CDR3 sequence reads: CASSLDLGSGNEQFF. CDR3 bases: TGTGCCAGCAGCTTAGACCTCGGGTCGGGCAATGAGCAGTTCTTC.

The chain carries TRBV27 and TRBJ2-5, with 11 bases matching TRBD2. CDR1 is MNHEY and CDR2 is SMNVEV in the germline V gene (reference sequence). The J segment lost 2 bases and the V segment lost 6 bases, leaving 8 bases of the junction unmatched. This CDR3 comprises 16 residues. CDR3 region: CASSQRLAGFQETQYF. CDR3 coding DNA: TGTGCCAGCAGCCAAAGACTAGCGGGGTTTCAAGAGACCCAGTACTTC.